Sequencing of this T cell receptor (beta chain) was carried out in a study of blood T cells in healthy people across ages. The germline CDR1 and CDR2 sequences are SGHRS and YFSETQ. The CDR3 has 15 amino acids. V gave up 0 bases and J gave up 3 bases, with 9 bases separating them. For the second PCR, which ran for about 7 to 11 cycles, a sample-barcoded 5' primer and a J-beta primer mix were used. MiXCR, applied by TCRdb to the 5' RACE reads, yields one record per CDR3 protein. The data show more than 550,000 distinct CDR3 sequences, with 22% seen just once and about 22% held by the top ten. The receptor was isolated from a man between 65 and 85 years old in good health. This chain uses TRBV5-1 with TRBJ1-4; no firm D call. Sequenced sample: blood. CDR3 DNA: TGCGCCAGCAGCTTGGACGGCCGCTCTAATGAAAAACTGTTTTTT. Protein: CASSLDGRSNEKLFF.